This T cell receptor beta chain was sequenced during a study of molecular identifiers for immune sequencing clone quantification. About the study: Replicates involved a five-way split of RNA from around 20,000 or 99,000 naive CD8 cells, with sequencing of four.

General observations from the study: Clones with over 20 RNA copies captured over 99% of effector molecules but under 1% of naive ones.

Each library that profiled naive CD8 cells came from roughly 20,000 to 1,000,000 sorted cells with 10%, 30% or 50% RNA. The sample holds many counts of this clonotype. Antigen unknown. TCRdb itself ran the PCR reads through MiXCR, one entry per CDR3 protein. The table lists approximately 630,000 distinct CDR3 sequences, about 25% of them singletons. This CDR3 region has 14 residues. Germline V gene data show CDR1 as LNHDA and CDR2 as SQIVND (reference sequence). V was clipped by 8 bases and J by 8 bases, with 21 bases between them. The chain carries TRBV19 and TRBJ1-1, with D maybe TRBD1 (5 bases). The receptor was derived from a human donor in good health. Some libraries in this study had Jurkat cell RNA spiked in. The source material was naive CD8+ T cells from blood, with Jurkat cell RNA spiked in. Subset described: FACS-sorted CD8+CD4-CCR7+CD45RA+ naive T cells. The CDR3 sequence: CASRPRDAHPEAFF. DNA of the CDR3: TGTGCCAGTCGCCCAAGGGACGCCCACCCCGAAGCTTTCTTT.